Presented here are 23 T cell receptor beta chains from one specimen sequenced in a study of beta chain features in type 1 diabetes (dated by TCRdb to about 2018). Libraries were prepared through the immunoSEQ multiplex PCR assay. All of the isolated RNA was reverse transcribed with the High Capacity cDNA Reverse Transcription Kit, so expressed TCRB transcripts were sequenced. TCRdb retrieved this table from immuneACCESS and kept in-frame rearrangements only. Not all clones are present; in checked studies, unresolved V genes account for under half, and no reason is known for the remainder. The table for this sample lists around 190,000 clones; approximately 13% of them were counted only once. The top ten clones comprise 0.5% to 0.75% of the sample. The sequenced sample was central memory CD4+ T cells from blood. The receptors here all came from a woman under 30 in good health.

In its sample, this clone was seen a few times. This chain links TRBV30 with TRBJ2-1; a possible D gene is TRBD2 (5 bases). This CDR3 comprises 14 residues. Trimming shortened V by 4 bases and J by 0 bases, and 10 bases separated the two germline ends. Germline assignment: CDR1 GTSNPN and CDR2 SVGIG (reference sequence). CDR3 sequence (DNA): TGTGCCTGGAAGGCGGGCTCCTCCTACAATGAGCAGTTCTTC. Translated, it gives CAWKAGSSYNEQFF.

This chain connects TRBV7-6 to TRBJ1-3; D gene ambiguous. The CDR3 consists of 16 residues. CDR1 and CDR2 (germline): SGHVS, FNYEAQ. V was shortened by 1 base and J by 0 bases, with 10 bases between the two germline ends. The CDR3 loop reads CASSLGTGSSGNTIYF. Here the CDR3 DNA reads TGTGCCAGCAGCTTAGGGACGGGGAGCTCTGGAAACACCATATATTTT.

This clone appeared many times. The rearrangement uses TRBV15 and TRBJ1-2; no reliable D call. V lost 0 bases and J lost 7, with 6 bases in between. CDR3 length equals 12 residues. From germline, CDR1 is LNHNV and CDR2 YYDKDF (reference sequence). The CDR3 DNA is TGTGCCACCAGCAGAGATGAGGGTGGCTACACCTTC. It encodes CATSRDEGGYTF.

This clone has more than one count but fewer than ten. CDR3 sequence: CASSTTYGTPEKQYF. CDR3 DNA: TGCGCCAGCAGCACCACCTACGGGACACCCGAGAAGCAGTACTTC. The rearrangement links TRBV5-1 to TRBJ2-7; the D gene is possibly TRBD1 (6 bases). Germline CDR1 reads SGHRS; CDR2 reads YFSETQ. The CDR3 is made up of 15 amino acids. Trimming removed 4 bases at V and 8 bases at J, with 22 bases between.

This clone was recorded at least ten times. The gene calls are TRBV29-1 and TRBJ2-3; TRBD2 aligns across 9 bases. V gave up 1 base and J gave up 5 bases; unmatched junction bases: 7. The CDR3 extends over 15 amino acids. Germline assignment: CDR1 SQVTM and CDR2 ANQGSEA. In nucleotides, the CDR3 is TGCAGCGTTGAAGTGGCGGGAGGGCCCGGAGATACGCAGTATTTT. The encoded protein is CSVEVAGGPGDTQYF.

This clone has only a few counts. This sequence joins TRBV28 and TRBJ1-2; D is perhaps TRBD1 (6 bases). The germline V gene has CDR1 MDHEN and CDR2 SYDVKM. V was trimmed by 10 bases and J by 5 bases, leaving 20 bases between them. The CDR3 is made up of 14 amino acids. CDR3 amino acids: CATQNTGFRYGYTF. The CDR3 region has the DNA TGTGCCACCCAAAACACAGGGTTTAGATATGGCTACACCTTC.

The chain is built from TRBV19 and TRBJ2-6, with TRBD2 matching 8 bases. Germline loops: CDR1 LNHDA, CDR2 SQIVND (reference sequence). The CDR3 consists of 17 residues. V dropped 6 bases and J dropped 0; count of bases not matched to a gene: 7. As DNA, the CDR3 is TGTGCCAGTAGAACTAGCGGCCCTCGCTCTGGGGCCAACGTCCTGACTTTC. This sequence encodes CASRTSGPRSGANVLTF.

This clone was observed a few times. V gene TRBV29-1 combines with J gene TRBJ2-7, with 7 nucleotides matching TRBD2. There are 12 residues in the CDR3. In germline, CDR1 is SQVTM, CDR2 ANQGSEA. The V and J ends lost 5 bases and 5 bases, in that order; junction bases with no gene match: 6. The CDR3 bases are TGCAGCGTTCGGCGGGAGACAGACGAGCAGTACTTC. As protein: CSVRRETDEQYF.

This chain connects TRBV30 to TRBJ2-1; D gene ambiguous. Trimming cost V 1 base and J 10 bases, with 8 bases left between them. The CDR3 is 11 amino acids. Looked up from germline, CDR1 is GTSNPN and CDR2 is SVGIG (reference sequence). The CDR3 is CAWSEVREQFF. CDR3 bases: TGTGCCTGGAGTGAAGTTAGAGAGCAGTTCTTC.

The J gene is TRBJ1-3, the V gene TRBV28; no reliable D call. With 7 bases removed from V and 0 bases from J, the gap between germline ends came to 4 bases. The germline CDR1 and CDR2 sequences are MDHEN and SYDVKM. This CDR3 contains 12 residues. This chain's CDR3 is CASIISGNTIYF. In nucleotides, the CDR3 is TGTGCCAGCATCATCTCTGGAAACACCATATATTTT.

This sequence joins TRBV2 and TRBJ2-1; a weak D match, TRBD2 (5 bases). Germline V gene data show CDR1 as SNHLY and CDR2 as FYNNEI. The CDR3 is made up of 11 amino acids. V was trimmed by 5 bases and J by 9 bases, leaving 8 bases between them. Written as DNA, the CDR3 is TGTGCCAGCAGTCGCGGGTTTGAGCAGTTCTTC. Protein product: CASSRGFEQFF.

A few counts support this clone. The chain links TRBV5-1 to TRBJ2-1; D unresolved. The CDR3 extends over 12 amino acids. Germline assignment: CDR1 SGHRS and CDR2 YFSETQ. Trimming cost V 4 bases and J 2 bases, with 4 bases left between them. CDR3 coding DNA: TGCGCCAGCAGCGGAGCCTACAATGAGCAGTTCTTC. Translation gives CASSGAYNEQFF. Full variable domain (outside the CDR3, taken from reference TRBV5-1 and TRBJ2-1): KAGVTQTPRYLIKTRGQQVTLSCSPISGHRSVSWYQQTPGQGLQFLFEYFSETQRNKGNFPGRFSGRQFSNSRSEMNVSTLELGDSALYLCASSGAYNEQFFGPGTRLTVL.

This chain's CDR3 is CASIQIAGANEQFF. As DNA, the CDR3 is TGTGCCAGCATCCAAATAGCGGGAGCCAATGAGCAGTTCTTC. The chain combines TRBV6-5 with TRBJ2-1, with TRBD2 matching 9 bases. Germline CDR1 reads MNHEY; CDR2 reads SVGAGI. With 7 bases clipped from V and 6 bases from J, the junction kept 7 bases outside the gene matches. CDR3 length: 14 amino acids.

This clone was detected only a few times. This chain uses TRBV29-1 with TRBJ2-7; 10 positions agree with TRBD2. This CDR3 region has 13 residues. With 4 bases clipped from V and 7 bases from J, the junction kept 7 bases outside the gene matches. Germline V gene data show CDR1 as SQVTM and CDR2 as ANQGSEA. In nucleotides, the CDR3 is TGCAGCGTTGTCCTAGCGGGAGCAAGAGAGCAGTACTTC. Translation gives CSVVLAGAREQYF.

The J gene is TRBJ2-5, the V gene TRBV7-2; a weak D match, TRBD2 (6 bases). Germline V gene lookup returns CDR1 SGHTA and CDR2 FQGNSA. V lost 4 bases and J 2 bases, leaving 8 bases between the germline ends. The CDR3 is 13 amino acids. CDR3 in amino acids: CASSWGLQETQYF. The CDR3 coding sequence is TGTGCCAGCAGCTGGGGACTTCAAGAGACCCAGTACTTC.

This sequence joins TRBV9 and TRBJ2-1, with 9 positions matching TRBD2. The CDR3 extends over 14 amino acids. The V segment lost 7 bases and the J segment 3 bases; nucleotides outside the gene matches: 5. In germline, CDR1 is SGDLS, CDR2 YYNGEE. DNA of the CDR3: TGTGCCAGCCAAGGTAGCGGGAGCTACAATGAGCAGTTCTTC. The encoded protein is CASQGSGSYNEQFF.

This sequence joins TRBV29-1 and TRBJ1-5; 8 nucleotides line up with TRBD1. Trimming removed 7 bases from V and 5 bases from J; junction bases left unmatched: 7. The CDR3 consists of 13 residues. The germline CDR1 and CDR2 sequences are SQVTM and ANQGSEA. The CDR3 reads CSGGTGRDQPQHF. CDR3 DNA: TGCAGCGGTGGGACAGGCAGGGATCAGCCCCAGCATTTT.

Details on this clone: Other DNA sequences of this sample code for an identical CDR3. The V call is TRBV28, the J call TRBJ1-1, with D possibly TRBD1 on 5 matching bases. Germline V gives CDR1 MDHEN, CDR2 SYDVKM. Trimming stripped 3 bases from V and 1 base from J, with 6 bases between. The CDR3 contains 13 residues. In DNA, the CDR3 is TGTGCCAGCAGTTTGGGGCGGAACACTGAAGCTTTCTTT. This encodes CASSLGRNTEAFF. Variable domain in full (rest from reference TRBV28 and TRBJ1-1): DVKVTQSSRYLVKRTGEKVFLECVQDMDHENMFWYRQDPGLGLRLIYFSYDVKMKEKGDIPEGYSVSREKKERFSLILESASTNQTSMYLCASSLGRNTEAFFGQGTRLTVV.

This clone was observed a handful of times. The V gene is TRBV29-1, the J gene TRBJ2-3; weak D call: TRBD1 (5 bases). V was trimmed by 5 bases and J by 3 bases, leaving 12 bases between them. CDR3 length: 13 residues. Per germline, CDR1 SQVTM and CDR2 ANQGSEA. DNA for the CDR3: TGCAGCGTTAGACAGCCAGGGACAGATACGCAGTATTTT. This translates into CSVRQPGTDTQYF.

In its sample, this clone was seen a few times. This rearrangement joins TRBV9 to TRBJ2-3, with TRBD2 identical over 7 bases. Trimming at V came to 3 bases and at J to 4 bases, leaving 5 bases not matched to a gene. The germline V gene has CDR1 SGDLS and CDR2 YYNGEE. The CDR3 totals 14 residues. CDR3 amino acids: CASSDPTSSDTQYF. The CDR3 DNA follows: TGTGCCAGCAGCGACCCGACTAGCTCAGATACGCAGTATTTT.

This rearrangement joins TRBV18 to TRBJ1-1; the match to TRBD1 covers 7 bases. J gave up 7 bases and V 3 bases, and 11 bases lay outside the gene matches. Germline assignment: CDR1 KGHSH and CDR2 LQKENI. The CDR3 loop spans 15 amino acids. CDR3 residues: CASSPGRDRLHEAFF. The DNA of the CDR3 is TGTGCCAGCTCACCCGGCCGGGACAGATTGCATGAAGCTTTCTTT.

This clone occurred a few times. V and J are TRBV5-1 and TRBJ2-1; 7 positions agree with TRBD2. Germline V gives CDR1 SGHRS, CDR2 YFSETQ. J was trimmed by 7 bases and V by 1 base; bases with no gene match: 8. This CDR3 has 15 residues. CDR3 sequence (DNA): TGCGCCAGCAGCTTGATGGGTAGCGGGTGGAATGAGCAGTTCTTC. Protein sequence: CASSLMGSGWNEQFF.

The V and J genes are TRBV30 and TRBJ2-2, with TRBD2 as a possible D gene (6 bases). Germline V CDR1 and CDR2: GTSNPN, SVGIG (reference sequence). With 8 bases removed from V and 4 bases from J, the gap between germline ends came to 8 bases. The CDR3 has 11 amino acids. The CDR3 bases are TGTGCCGGGGGGACCACCGGGGAGCTGTTTTTT. The encoded protein is CAGGTTGELFF.